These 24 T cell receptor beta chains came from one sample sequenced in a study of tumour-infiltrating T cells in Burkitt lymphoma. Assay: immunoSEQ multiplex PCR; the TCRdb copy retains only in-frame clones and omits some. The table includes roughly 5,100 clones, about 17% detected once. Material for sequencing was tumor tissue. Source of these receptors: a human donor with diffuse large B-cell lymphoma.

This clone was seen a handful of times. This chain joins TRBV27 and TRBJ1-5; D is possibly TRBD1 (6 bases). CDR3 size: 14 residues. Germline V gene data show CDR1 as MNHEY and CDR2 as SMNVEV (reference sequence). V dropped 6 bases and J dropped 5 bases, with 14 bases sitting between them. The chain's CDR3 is CASRGRGFHQPQHF. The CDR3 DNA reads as TGTGCCAGCAGGGGCAGGGGTTTTCATCAGCCCCAGCATTTT.

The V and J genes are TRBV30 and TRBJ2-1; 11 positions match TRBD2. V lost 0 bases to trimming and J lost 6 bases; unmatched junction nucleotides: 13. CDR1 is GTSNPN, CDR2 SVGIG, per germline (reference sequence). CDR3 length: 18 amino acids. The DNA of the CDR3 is TGTGCCTGGAGTGTACAGATTAGCGGGAGGGCCTTTATCAATGAGCAGTTCTTC. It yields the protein CAWSVQISGRAFINEQFF. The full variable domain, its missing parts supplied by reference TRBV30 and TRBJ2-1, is SQTIHQWPATLVQPVGSPLSLECTVEGTSNPNLYWYRQAAGRGLQLLFYSVGIGQISSEVPQNLSASRPQDRQFILSSKKLLLSDSGFYLCAWSVQISGRAFINEQFFGPGTRLTVL.

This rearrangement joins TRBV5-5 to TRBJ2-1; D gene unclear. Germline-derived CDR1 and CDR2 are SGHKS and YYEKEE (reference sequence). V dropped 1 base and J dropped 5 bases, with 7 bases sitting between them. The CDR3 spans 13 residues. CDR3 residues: CASSLNPDNEQFF. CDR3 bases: TGTGCCAGCAGCTTGAATCCCGACAATGAGCAGTTCTTC.

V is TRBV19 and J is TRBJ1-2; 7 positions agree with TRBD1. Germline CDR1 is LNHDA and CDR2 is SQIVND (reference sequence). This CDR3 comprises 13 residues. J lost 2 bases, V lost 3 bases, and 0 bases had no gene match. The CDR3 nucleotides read TGTGCCAGTAGTATGGGACAGAACTATGGCTACACCTTC. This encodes CASSMGQNYGYTF.

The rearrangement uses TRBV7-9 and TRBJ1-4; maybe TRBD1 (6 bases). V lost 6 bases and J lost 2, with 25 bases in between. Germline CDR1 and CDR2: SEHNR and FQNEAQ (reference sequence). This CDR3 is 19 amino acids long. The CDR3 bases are TGTGCCAGCAGTAGCCCAGTACGGAGGACAGTAAGGACTAATGAAAAACTGTTTTTT. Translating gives CASSSPVRRTVRTNEKLFF.

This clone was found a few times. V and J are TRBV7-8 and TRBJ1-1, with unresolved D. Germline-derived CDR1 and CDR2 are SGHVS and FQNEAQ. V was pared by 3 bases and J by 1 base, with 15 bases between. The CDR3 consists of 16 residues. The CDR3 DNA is TGTGCCAGCAGCTTTAGGGCCAGTTTGGGGAACACTGAAGCTTTCTTT. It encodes CASSFRASLGNTEAFF.

The CDR3 nucleotides are TGTGCCAGCATGACTGGCGGAGCGAAAAACATTCAGTACTTC. Translating gives CASMTGGAKNIQYF. J is TRBJ2-4 and V is TRBV2; the D is unclear. The CDR3 has 14 residues. Germline CDR1 SNHLY, CDR2 FYNNEI. Deletions cut 7 bases from V and 4 bases from J, with 14 bases between.

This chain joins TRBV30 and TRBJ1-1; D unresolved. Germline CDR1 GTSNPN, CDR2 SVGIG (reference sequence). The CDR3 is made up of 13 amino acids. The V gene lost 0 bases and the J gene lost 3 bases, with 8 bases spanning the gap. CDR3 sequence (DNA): TGTGCCTGGAGTGTCGGAAGGCACACTGAAGCTTTCTTT. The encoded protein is CAWSVGRHTEAFF.

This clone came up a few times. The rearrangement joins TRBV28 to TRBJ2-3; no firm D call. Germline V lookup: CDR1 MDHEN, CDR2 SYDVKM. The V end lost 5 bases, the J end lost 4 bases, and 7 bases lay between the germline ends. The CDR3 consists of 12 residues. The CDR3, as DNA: TGTGCCAGCAGTGGCGAAGCAGATACGCAGTATTTT. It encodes CASSGEADTQYF.

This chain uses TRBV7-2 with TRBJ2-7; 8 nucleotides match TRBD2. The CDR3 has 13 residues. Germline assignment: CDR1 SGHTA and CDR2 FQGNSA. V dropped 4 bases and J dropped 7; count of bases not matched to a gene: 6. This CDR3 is CASSWARGGEQYF. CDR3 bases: TGTGCCAGCAGCTGGGCCCGGGGGGGGGAGCAGTACTTC.

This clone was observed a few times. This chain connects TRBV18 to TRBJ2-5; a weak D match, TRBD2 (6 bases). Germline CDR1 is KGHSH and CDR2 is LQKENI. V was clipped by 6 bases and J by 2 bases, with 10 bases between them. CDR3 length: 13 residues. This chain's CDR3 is CASSRDFQETQYF. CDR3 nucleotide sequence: TGTGCCAGCTCCAGGGACTTTCAAGAGACCCAGTACTTC.

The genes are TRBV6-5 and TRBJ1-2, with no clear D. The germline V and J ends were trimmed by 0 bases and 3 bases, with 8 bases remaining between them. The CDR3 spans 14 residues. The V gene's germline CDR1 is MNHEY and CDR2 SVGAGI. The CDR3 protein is CASSYSRQDYGYTF. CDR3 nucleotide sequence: TGTGCCAGCAGTTACTCGAGGCAGGACTATGGCTACACCTTC.

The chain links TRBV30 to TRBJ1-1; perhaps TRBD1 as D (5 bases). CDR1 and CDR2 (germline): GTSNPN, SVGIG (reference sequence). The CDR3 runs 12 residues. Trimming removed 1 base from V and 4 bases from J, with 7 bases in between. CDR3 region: CAWSGGATEAFF. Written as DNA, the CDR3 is TGTGCCTGGAGTGGAGGGGCCACTGAAGCTTTCTTT.

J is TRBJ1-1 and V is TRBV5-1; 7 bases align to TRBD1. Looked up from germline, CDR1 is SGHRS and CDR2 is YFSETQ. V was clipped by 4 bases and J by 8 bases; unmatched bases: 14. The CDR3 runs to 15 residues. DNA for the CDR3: TGCGCCAGCAGCGTCGGGACAGCGCACTCAAAAGAAGCTTTCTTT. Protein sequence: CASSVGTAHSKEAFF.

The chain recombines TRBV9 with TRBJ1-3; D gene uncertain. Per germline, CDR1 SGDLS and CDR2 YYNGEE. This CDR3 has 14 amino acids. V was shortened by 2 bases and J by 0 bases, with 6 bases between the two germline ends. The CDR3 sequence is CASSVSSSGNTIYF. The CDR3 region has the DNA TGTGCCAGCAGCGTCTCATCCTCTGGAAACACCATATATTTT.

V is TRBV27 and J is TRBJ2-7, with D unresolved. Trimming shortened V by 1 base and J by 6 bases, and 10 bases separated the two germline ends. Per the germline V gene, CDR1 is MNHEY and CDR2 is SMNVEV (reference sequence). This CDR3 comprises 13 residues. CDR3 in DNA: TGTGCCAGCAGTTTATTTGGTCAGTTCGAGCAGTACTTC. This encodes CASSLFGQFEQYF.

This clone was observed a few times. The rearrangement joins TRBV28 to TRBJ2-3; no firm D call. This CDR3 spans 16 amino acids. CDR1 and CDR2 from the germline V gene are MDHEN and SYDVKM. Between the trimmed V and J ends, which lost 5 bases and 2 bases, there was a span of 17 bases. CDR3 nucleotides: TGTGCCAGCAGTCCCTTAACTACTCACCTCACAGATACGCAGTATTTT. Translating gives CASSPLTTHLTDTQYF.

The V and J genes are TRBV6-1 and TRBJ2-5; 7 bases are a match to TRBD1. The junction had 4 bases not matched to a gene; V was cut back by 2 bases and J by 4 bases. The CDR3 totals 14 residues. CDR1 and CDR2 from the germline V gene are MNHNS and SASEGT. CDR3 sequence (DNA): TGTGCCAGCAGTGAAAACAGGGGTTCAGAGACCCAGTACTTC. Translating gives CASSENRGSETQYF.

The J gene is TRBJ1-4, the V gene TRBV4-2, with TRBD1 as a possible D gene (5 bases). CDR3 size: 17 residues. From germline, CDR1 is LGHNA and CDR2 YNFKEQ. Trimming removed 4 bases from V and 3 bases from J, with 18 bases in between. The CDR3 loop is CASSPRGYSGSNEKLFF. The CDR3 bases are TGTGCCAGCAGCCCGAGGGGATATAGTGGGTCTAATGAAAAACTGTTTTTT.

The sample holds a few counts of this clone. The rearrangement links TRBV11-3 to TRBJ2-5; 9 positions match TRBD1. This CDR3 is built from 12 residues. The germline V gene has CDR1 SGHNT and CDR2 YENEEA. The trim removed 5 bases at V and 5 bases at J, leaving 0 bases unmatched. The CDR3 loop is CASSGQGETQYF. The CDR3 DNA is TGTGCCAGCAGCGGACAGGGGGAGACCCAGTACTTC.

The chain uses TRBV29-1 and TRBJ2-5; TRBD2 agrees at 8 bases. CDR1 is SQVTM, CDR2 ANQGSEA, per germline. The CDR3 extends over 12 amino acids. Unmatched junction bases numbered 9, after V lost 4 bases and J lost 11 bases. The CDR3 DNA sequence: TGCAGCGTTGCCTCGCTAGCGGGTGAGCAGTACTTC. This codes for CSVASLAGEQYF.

CDR3: CASSLGQVNTEAFF. CDR3 coding DNA: TGTGCCAGCAGCTTGGGACAGGTCAACACTGAAGCTTTCTTT. The rearrangement uses TRBV7-9 and TRBJ1-1; 8 positions match TRBD1. With 3 bases clipped from V and 2 bases from J, the junction kept 2 bases outside the gene matches. The CDR3 is 14 residues long. Germline CDR1 and CDR2: SEHNR and FQNEAQ (reference sequence).

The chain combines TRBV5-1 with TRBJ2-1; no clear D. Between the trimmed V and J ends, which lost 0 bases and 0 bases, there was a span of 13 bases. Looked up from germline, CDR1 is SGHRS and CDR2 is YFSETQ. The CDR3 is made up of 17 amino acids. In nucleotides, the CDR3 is TGCGCCAGCAGCTTGGTACCCGGATTTCACTCCTACAATGAGCAGTTCTTC. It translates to CASSLVPGFHSYNEQFF.

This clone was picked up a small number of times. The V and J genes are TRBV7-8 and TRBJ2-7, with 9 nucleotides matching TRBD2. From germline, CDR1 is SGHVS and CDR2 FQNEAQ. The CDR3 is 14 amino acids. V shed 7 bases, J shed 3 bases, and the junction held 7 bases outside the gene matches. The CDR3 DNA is TGTGCCAGCACCCTAGGGACTAGCAGCTACGAGCAGTACTTC. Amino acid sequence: CASTLGTSSYEQYF.